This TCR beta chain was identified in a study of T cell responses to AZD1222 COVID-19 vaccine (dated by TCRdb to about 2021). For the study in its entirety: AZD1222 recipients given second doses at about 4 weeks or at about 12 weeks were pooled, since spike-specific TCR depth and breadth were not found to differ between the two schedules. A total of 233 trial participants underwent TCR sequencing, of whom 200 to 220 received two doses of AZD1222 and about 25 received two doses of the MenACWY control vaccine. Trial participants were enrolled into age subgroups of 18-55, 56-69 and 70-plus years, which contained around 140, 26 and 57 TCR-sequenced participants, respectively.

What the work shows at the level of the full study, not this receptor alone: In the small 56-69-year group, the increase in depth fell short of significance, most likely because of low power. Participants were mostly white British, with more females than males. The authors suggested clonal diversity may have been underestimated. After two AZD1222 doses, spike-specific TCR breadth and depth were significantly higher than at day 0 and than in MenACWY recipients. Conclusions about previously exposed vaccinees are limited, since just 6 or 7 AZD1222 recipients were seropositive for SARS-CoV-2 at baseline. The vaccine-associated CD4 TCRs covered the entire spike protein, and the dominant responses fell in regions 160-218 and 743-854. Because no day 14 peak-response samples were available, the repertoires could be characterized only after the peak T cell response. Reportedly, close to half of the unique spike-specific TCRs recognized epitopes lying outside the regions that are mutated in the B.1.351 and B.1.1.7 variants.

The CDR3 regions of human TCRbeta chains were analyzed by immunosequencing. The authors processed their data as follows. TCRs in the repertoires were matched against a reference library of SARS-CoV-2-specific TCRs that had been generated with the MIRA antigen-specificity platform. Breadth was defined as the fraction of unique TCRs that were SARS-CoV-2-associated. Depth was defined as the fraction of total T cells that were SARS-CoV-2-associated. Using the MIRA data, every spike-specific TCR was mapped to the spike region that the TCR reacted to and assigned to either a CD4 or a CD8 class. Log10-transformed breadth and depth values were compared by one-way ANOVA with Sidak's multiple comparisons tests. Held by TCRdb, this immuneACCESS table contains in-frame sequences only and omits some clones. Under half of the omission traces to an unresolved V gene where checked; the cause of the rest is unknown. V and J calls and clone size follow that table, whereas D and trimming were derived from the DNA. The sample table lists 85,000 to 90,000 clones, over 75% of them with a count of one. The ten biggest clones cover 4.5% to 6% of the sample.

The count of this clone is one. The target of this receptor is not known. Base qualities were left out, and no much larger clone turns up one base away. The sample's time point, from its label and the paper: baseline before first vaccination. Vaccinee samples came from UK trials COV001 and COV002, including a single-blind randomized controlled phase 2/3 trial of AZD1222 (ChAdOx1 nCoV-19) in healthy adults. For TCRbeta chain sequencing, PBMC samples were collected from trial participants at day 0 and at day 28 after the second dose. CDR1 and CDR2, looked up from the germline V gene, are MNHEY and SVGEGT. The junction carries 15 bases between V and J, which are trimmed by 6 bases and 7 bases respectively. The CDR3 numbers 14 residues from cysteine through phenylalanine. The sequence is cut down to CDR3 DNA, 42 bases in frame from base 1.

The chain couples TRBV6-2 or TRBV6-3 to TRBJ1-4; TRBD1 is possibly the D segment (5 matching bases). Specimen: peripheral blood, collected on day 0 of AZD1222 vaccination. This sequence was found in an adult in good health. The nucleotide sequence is TGTGCCAGCAGCATCGGGACGGGAGGTGAAAAACTGTTTTTT. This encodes CASSIGTGGEKLFF.